The 31 T cell receptor beta chains presented below share a single source sample, sequenced in a study of blood T cell repertoires in COVID-19. The data were produced by immunoSEQ multiplex PCR, yet TCRdb's version contains in-frame clones alone and is incomplete. Among 210,000 or so clones listed, nearly 90% were seen once. Input material: PBMCs or T cells enriched from blood (not recorded which). The receptors derive from a man aged 30-40 years who had recovered from COVID-19.

The V call is TRBV14, the J call TRBJ1-1; D is unclear. V gave up 4 bases and J gave up 8 bases, with 17 bases separating them. The CDR3 has 14 amino acids. Germline lookup yields CDR1 SGHDN and CDR2 FVKESK. CDR3 nucleotide sequence: TGTGCCAGCAGCCTGACATCCAAAAACCCAGAAGCTTTCTTT. Amino acid sequence: CASSLTSKNPEAFF.

The chain recombines TRBV5-1 with TRBJ1-5; D unclear. The CDR3 loop spans 13 amino acids. Germline CDR1 is SGHRS and CDR2 is YFSETQ. V lost 4 bases and J lost 0, with 5 bases in between. The CDR3: CASSLSSNQPQHF. CDR3 DNA sequence: TGCGCCAGCAGCCTCAGTAGCAATCAGCCCCAGCATTTT.

The rearrangement joins TRBV2 to TRBJ2-1; TRBD1 matches 7 bases. Germline V CDR1 and CDR2: SNHLY, FYNNEI. With V trimmed by 5 bases and J by 0 bases, 4 bases remained unmatched. The CDR3 spans 15 residues. The CDR3 DNA is TGTGCCAGCAGTTCCGGGGACAGCTCCTACAATGAGCAGTTCTTC. This codes for CASSSGDSSYNEQFF. The entire variable domain, with the rest obtained from reference TRBV2 and TRBJ2-1, is as follows: EPEVTQTPSHQVTQMGQEVILRCVPISNHLYFYWYRQILGQKVEFLVSFYNNEISEKSEIFDDQFSVERPDGSNFTLKIRSTKLEDSAMYFCASSSGDSSYNEQFFGPGTRLTVL.

The chain is built from TRBV7-9 and TRBJ2-7; 7 positions match TRBD1. Germline CDR1 SEHNR, CDR2 FQNEAQ (reference sequence). This CDR3 comprises 14 residues. Trimming took 5 bases from V and 7 from J; bases not matched to a gene: 11. The CDR3 is CASSPGPRGPEQYF. In nucleotides, the CDR3 is TGTGCCAGCAGCCCGGGGCCTAGGGGGCCTGAGCAGTACTTC. Variable domain in full (rest from reference TRBV7-9 and TRBJ2-7): DTGVSQNPRHKITKRGQNVTFRCDPISEHNRLYWYRQTLGQGPEFLTYFQNEAQLEKSRLLSDRFSAERPKGSFSTLEIQRTEQGDSAMYLCASSPGPRGPEQYFGPGTRLTVT.

The V and J genes are TRBV5-1 and TRBJ2-5; D possibly corresponds to TRBD2 (6 bases). From germline, CDR1 is SGHRS and CDR2 YFSETQ. The CDR3 consists of 14 residues. V was cut by 4 bases and J by 5 bases, with 15 bases left in between. CDR3 nucleotide sequence: TGCGCCAGCAGCCCCGGCGGGGAGAGGGAGACCCAGTACTTC. This codes for CASSPGGERETQYF.

This clone appeared a few times. The chain couples TRBV28 to TRBJ2-7, with 7 nucleotides matching TRBD2. Germline CDR1 MDHEN, CDR2 SYDVKM. This CDR3 is 15 amino acids long. V dropped 8 bases and J dropped 4; count of bases not matched to a gene: 14. The CDR3 DNA follows: TGTGCCAGCCTACCCTGGGGGAGGGCCTCGTACGAGCAGTACTTC. It codes for CASLPWGRASYEQYF.

This chain connects TRBV2 to TRBJ2-2; 14 nucleotides match TRBD2. The CDR3 runs 15 residues. Germline assignment: CDR1 SNHLY and CDR2 FYNNEI. J lost 6 bases, V lost 7 bases, and 4 bases had no gene match. The CDR3 region is CASKGTSGSPGELFF. In nucleotides, the CDR3 is TGTGCCAGCAAAGGGACTAGCGGGAGCCCCGGGGAGCTGTTTTTT.

The V and J genes are TRBV10-3 and TRBJ1-3; D gene uncertain. The CDR3 covers 13 residues. Trimming took off 7 bases at V and 2 bases at J, with 9 bases between the two ends. The germline gives CDR1 ENHRY, CDR2 SYGVKD. The CDR3 DNA sequence: TGTGCCATCAAGTTGGCAGCTGGAAACACCATATATTTT. Protein sequence: CAIKLAAGNTIYF.

The V call is TRBV5-1, the J call TRBJ1-6; possibly TRBD1 for D (5 bases). Germline V gene data show CDR1 as SGHRS and CDR2 as YFSETQ. The CDR3 sequence is 13 residues long. V lost 3 bases and J lost 7, with 8 bases in between. The CDR3: CASSSGANSPLHF. The CDR3 DNA sequence: TGCGCCAGCAGCTCTGGGGCGAATTCACCCCTCCACTTT. Drawing the rest from reference TRBV5-1 and TRBJ1-6, the complete variable domain is KAGVTQTPRYLIKTRGQQVTLSCSPISGHRSVSWYQQTPGQGLQFLFEYFSETQRNKGNFPGRFSGRQFSNSRSEMNVSTLELGDSALYLCASSSGANSPLHFGNGTRLTVT.

A word on this clone: Other nucleotide sequences in the sample specify the same CDR3. The chain uses TRBV18 and TRBJ1-2, with D possibly being TRBD1 (5 bases). The CDR3 runs 12 residues. CDR1 is KGHSH and CDR2 is LQKENI in the germline V gene. V lost 2 bases and J 4 bases, leaving 5 bases between the germline ends. Written as DNA, the CDR3 is TGTGCCAGCTCACCAGACAGCTATGGCTACACCTTC. It specifies CASSPDSYGYTF.

The J gene is TRBJ2-7, the V gene TRBV5-1, with 7 bases aligning to TRBD2. After removal of 2 bases from V and 5 bases from J, the junction contained 7 bases not matched to a gene. Looked up from germline, CDR1 is SGHRS and CDR2 is YFSETQ. The CDR3 is 14 amino acids. The CDR3 loop reads CASSFAGVVNEQYF. The CDR3 nucleotides are TGCGCCAGCAGCTTCGCGGGAGTAGTCAACGAGCAGTACTTC.

The chain couples TRBV5-1 to TRBJ1-2; 9 nucleotides align to TRBD1. The CDR3 has 12 amino acids. Germline trimming cut 6 bases from V and 8 bases from J; bases unmatched to any gene: 5. Germline CDR1 reads SGHRS; CDR2 reads YFSETQ. CDR3 protein: CASNTGGAGYTF. The CDR3, as DNA: TGCGCCAGCAACACAGGGGGCGCGGGCTACACCTTC.

This rearrangement joins TRBV27 to TRBJ2-7; 8 positions agree with TRBD2. The CDR3 consists of 12 residues. V lost 6 bases and J lost 7; bases outside the gene matches: 5. Germline assignment: CDR1 MNHEY and CDR2 SMNVEV (reference sequence). CDR3 loop: CASSPTGGEQYF. The CDR3 bases are TGTGCCAGCAGCCCCACGGGGGGGGAGCAGTACTTC.

The rearrangement uses TRBV25-1 and TRBJ1-2; possibly TRBD1 for D (5 bases). Trimming took 7 bases from V and 8 from J, leaving 14 bases between them. The CDR3 contains 12 residues. In germline, CDR1 is MGHDK, CDR2 SYGVNS. The CDR3 coding sequence is TGTGCCAGCACCAGAGACAGCTTGGGCTACACCTTC. Amino acids: CASTRDSLGYTF.

The genes are TRBV6-5 and TRBJ2-5; tentative D call: TRBD1 (6 bases). Germline CDR1 MNHEY, CDR2 SVGAGI. This CDR3 is 15 amino acids long. V lost 0 bases and J 4 bases, leaving 12 bases between the germline ends. The CDR3 spells CASSYSTGTRETQYF. CDR3 in DNA: TGTGCCAGCAGTTACTCAACCGGGACACGAGAGACCCAGTACTTC.

The chain employs TRBV5-4 and TRBJ1-6; 8 nucleotides line up with TRBD1. Germline V CDR1 and CDR2: SGHNT, YYREEE (reference sequence). This CDR3 contains 14 residues. Trimming took 5 bases from V and 8 from J; bases not matched to a gene: 6. CDR3 region: CASRRQGMDSPLHF. The CDR3 DNA reads as TGTGCCAGCAGAAGACAGGGGATGGATTCACCCCTCCACTTT.

The rearrangement uses TRBV6-5 and TRBJ2-7; 7 positions agree with TRBD1. The CDR3 loop spans 15 amino acids. CDR1 and CDR2 from the germline V gene are MNHEY and SVGAGI. J was trimmed by 3 bases and V by 2 bases; bases with no gene match: 7. The CDR3 reads CASSYLAGTVYEQYF. For the CDR3, the DNA is TGTGCCAGCAGTTACCTAGCCGGGACAGTCTACGAGCAGTACTTC.

This chain joins TRBV7-2 and TRBJ2-7; tentative D call: TRBD2 (6 bases). Trimming cost V 4 bases and J 2 bases, with 9 bases left between them. This CDR3 has 13 residues. Germline V CDR1 and CDR2: SGHTA, FQGNSA. CDR3 amino acids: CASSSRLAYEQYF. CDR3 DNA: TGTGCCAGCAGCTCCCGACTAGCCTACGAGCAGTACTTC. Full variable domain (outside the CDR3, taken from reference TRBV7-2 and TRBJ2-7): GAGVSQSPSNKVTEKGKDVELRCDPISGHTALYWYRQSLGQGLEFLIYFQGNSAPDKSGLPSDRFSAERTGGSVSTLTIQRTQQEDSAVYLCASSSRLAYEQYFGPGTRLTVT.

The CDR3 DNA reads TGTGCCAGCGACTGGAAAGAGAACACAGATACGCAGTATTTT. The encoded protein is CASDWKENTDTQYF. This sequence joins TRBV7-9 and TRBJ2-3; D remains ambiguous. Germline lookup yields CDR1 SEHNR and CDR2 FQNEAQ (reference sequence). The CDR3 runs 14 residues. V was cut by 8 bases and J by 2 bases, with 14 bases left in between.

V is TRBV30 and J is TRBJ2-7, with 7 positions matching TRBD1. V lost 3 bases to trimming and J lost 5 bases; unmatched junction nucleotides: 4. Looked up from germline, CDR1 is GTSNPN and CDR2 is SVGIG (reference sequence). The CDR3 length is 12 residues. CDR3 residues: CAWSPQGNEQYF. CDR3 coding DNA: TGTGCCTGGAGCCCACAGGGGAACGAGCAGTACTTC.

This clone was detected only once. The chain links TRBV20-1 to TRBJ1-4; D might be TRBD1 (5 bases). The germline gives CDR1 DFQATT, CDR2 SNEGSKA (reference sequence). The V end lost 3 bases, the J end lost 6 bases, and 14 bases lay between the germline ends. This CDR3 is 14 amino acids long. The DNA of the CDR3 is TGCAGTGCTAGTTCTGTGGGGGGTCATGAAAAACTGTTTTTT. This gives the protein CSASSVGGHEKLFF.

This rearrangement joins TRBV2 to TRBJ2-1; 9 nucleotides agree with TRBD2. This CDR3 is 15 amino acids long. Per germline, CDR1 SNHLY and CDR2 FYNNEI. V dropped 5 bases and J dropped 6; count of bases not matched to a gene: 8. The CDR3 nucleotides are TGTGCCAGCAGTCCTCGGGCGGGAGGGCCCAATGAGCAGTTCTTC. The encoded protein is CASSPRAGGPNEQFF.

V is TRBV30 and J is TRBJ1-2; the D gene is possibly TRBD1 (6 bases). CDR1 and CDR2 from the germline V gene are GTSNPN and SVGIG (reference sequence). V was trimmed by 5 bases and J by 7 bases, leaving 11 bases between them. The CDR3 is made up of 11 amino acids. In DNA, the CDR3 is TGTGCCTGGCCCACAGGGTTTGGCTACACCTTC. Its protein product is CAWPTGFGYTF. The whole variable domain, filled in from reference TRBV30 and TRBJ1-2, reads SQTIHQWPATLVQPVGSPLSLECTVEGTSNPNLYWYRQAAGRGLQLLFYSVGIGQISSEVPQNLSASRPQDRQFILSSKKLLLSDSGFYLCAWPTGFGYTFGSGTRLTVV.

This chain joins TRBV24-1 and TRBJ2-1; TRBD2 aligns across 8 bases. The CDR3 runs to 14 residues. After removal of 5 bases from V and 2 bases from J, the junction contained 1 base not matched to a gene. Germline V gene lookup returns CDR1 KGHDR and CDR2 SFDVKD. The CDR3 DNA reads TGTGCCACCAGTGCGGGGGGGCCCTACAATGAGCAGTTCTTC. Its translation: CATSAGGPYNEQFF.

J is TRBJ2-5 and V is TRBV7-6; 7 bases line up with TRBD1. V was pared by 3 bases and J by 4 bases, with 5 bases of the junction left unmatched. Germline assignment: CDR1 SGHVS and CDR2 FNYEAQ. CDR3 length equals 14 residues. CDR3 DNA: TGTGCCAGCAGCTTTCAGACAGGGCGAGAGACCCAGTACTTC. Its protein is CASSFQTGRETQYF.

This chain joins TRBV19 and TRBJ1-5; TRBD1 agrees at 8 bases. The germline V gene encodes CDR1 LNHDA and CDR2 SQIVND (reference sequence). The CDR3 length is 16 residues. After removal of 3 bases from V and 4 bases from J, the junction contained 8 bases not matched to a gene. The CDR3 loop is CASSIVHTGGNQPQHF. CDR3 nucleotides: TGTGCCAGTAGTATCGTTCACACAGGGGGGAATCAGCCCCAGCATTTT.

This clone has just one count. The genes are TRBV7-9 and TRBJ2-1; D is possibly TRBD2 (6 bases). The CDR3 spans 18 residues. V lost 3 bases and J lost 3, with 21 bases in between. Germline V CDR1 and CDR2: SEHNR, FQNEAQ (reference sequence). CDR3 coding DNA: TGTGCCAGCAGCTTCCCCCCTTGGAGGGTTGAAAACTACAATGAGCAGTTCTTC. Residues: CASSFPPWRVENYNEQFF.

The chain recombines TRBV18 with TRBJ1-2; TRBD1 agrees at 8 bases. This CDR3 spans 15 amino acids. Losses at the gene ends were 4 bases for V and 7 bases for J; bases not matched to a gene: 11. Germline CDR1 KGHSH, CDR2 LQKENI. In DNA form, the CDR3 reads TGTGCCAGCTCACGCGGACAGGGAGAACGTTCTGGCTACACCTTC. It is translated as CASSRGQGERSGYTF.

The chain has TRBV4-2 and TRBJ2-5; TRBD2 matches at 7 bases. The CDR3 is 15 amino acids. Germline values: CDR1 LGHNA, CDR2 YNFKEQ. V trimming: 1 base; J trimming: 2 bases; junction bases outside the gene matches: 4. In DNA, the CDR3 is TGTGCCAGCAGCCAAGCGGGGACTACGCAAGAGACCCAGTACTTC. Amino acids: CASSQAGTTQETQYF.

This chain connects TRBV7-9 to TRBJ1-1, with TRBD1 as a possible D gene (6 bases). CDR1 SEHNR and CDR2 FQNEAQ come from the germline V gene (reference sequence). The CDR3 consists of 15 residues. V dropped 4 bases and J dropped 2 bases, with 14 bases sitting between them. The CDR3 protein is CASSSGRRGNTEAFF. The CDR3 nucleotides are TGTGCCAGCAGCTCCGGGCGCAGGGGAAACACTGAAGCTTTCTTT.

V usage is TRBV4-1 and J usage is TRBJ2-7; 8 bases are a match to TRBD1. Germline values: CDR1 MGHRA, CDR2 YSYEKL. There are 18 residues in the CDR3. Trimming removed 0 bases from V and 0 bases from J; junction bases left unmatched: 10. CDR3 nucleotide sequence: TGCGCCAGCAGCCAAGATCCACGCCGGACAGGGCACTCCTACGAGCAGTACTTC. Translation: CASSQDPRRTGHSYEQYF.